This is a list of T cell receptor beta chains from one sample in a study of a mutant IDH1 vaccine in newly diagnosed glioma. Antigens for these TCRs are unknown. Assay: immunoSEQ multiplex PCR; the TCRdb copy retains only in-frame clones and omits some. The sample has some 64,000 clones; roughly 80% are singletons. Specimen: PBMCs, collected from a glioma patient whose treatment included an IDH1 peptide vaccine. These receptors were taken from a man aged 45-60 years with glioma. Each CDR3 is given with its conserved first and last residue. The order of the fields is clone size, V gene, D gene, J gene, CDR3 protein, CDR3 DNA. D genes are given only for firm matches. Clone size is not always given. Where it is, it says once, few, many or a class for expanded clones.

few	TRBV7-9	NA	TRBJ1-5	CASSRDISNQPQHF	TGTGCCAGCAGCAGGGACATTAGCAATCAGCCCCAGCATTTT
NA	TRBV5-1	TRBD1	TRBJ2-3	CASSSEGQAGGSDTQYF	TGCGCCAGCAGCTCTGAAGGACAAGCAGGGGGATCAGATACGCAGTATTTT
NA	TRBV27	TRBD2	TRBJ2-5	CASSEIAGAETQYF	TGTGCCAGCAGTGAAATAGCGGGAGCTGAGACCCAGTACTTC
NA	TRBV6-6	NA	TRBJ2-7	CASSSQPEQYF	TGTGCCAGCAGTTCCCAACCCGAGCAGTACTTC
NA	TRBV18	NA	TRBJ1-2	CASSPPSGDTVYGYTF	TGTGCCAGCTCACCACCGTCGGGAGACACCGTCTATGGCTACACCTTC
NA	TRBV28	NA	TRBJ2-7	CASSFGAGRKGSYEQYF	TGTGCCAGCAGTTTCGGGGCGGGTAGGAAGGGCTCCTACGAGCAGTACTTC
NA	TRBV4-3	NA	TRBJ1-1	CASSHADRLGTEAFF	TGCGCCAGCAGCCATGCAGACAGGTTGGGTACTGAAGCTTTCTTT
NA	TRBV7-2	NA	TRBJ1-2	CASSSPGQTGGYTF	TGTGCCAGCAGCTCTCCCGGACAGACTGGTGGCTACACCTTC
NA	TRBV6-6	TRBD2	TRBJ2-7	CASSLGGIRDEQYF	TGTGCCAGCAGTTTGGGGGGGATACGGGACGAGCAGTACTTC
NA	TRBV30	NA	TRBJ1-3	CAWSAQRLDTIYF	TGTGCCTGGAGTGCCCAAAGGCTGGACACCATATATTTT
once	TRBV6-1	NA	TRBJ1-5	CASSVEGPIVVSNQPQHF	TGTGCCAGCAGTGTTGAGGGGCCGATAGTTGTTAGCAATCAGCCCCAGCATTTT
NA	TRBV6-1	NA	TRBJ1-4	CASSELGVKLFF	TGTGCCAGCAGTGAATTGGGGGTGAAACTGTTTTTT
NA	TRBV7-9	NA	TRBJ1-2	CASSPGTSGIYGYTF	TGTGCCAGCAGCCCGGGGACTTCAGGGATCTATGGCTACACCTTC
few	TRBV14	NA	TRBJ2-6	CASSQDARAGANVLTF	TGTGCCAGCAGCCAAGATGCTAGGGCAGGGGCCAACGTCCTGACTTTC
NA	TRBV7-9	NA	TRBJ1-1	CASSSIGGRVGPEAFF	TGTGCCAGCAGTTCAATCGGGGGACGGGTGGGCCCTGAAGCTTTCTTT
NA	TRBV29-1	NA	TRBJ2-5	CSVPLEGGTLGDYF	TGCAGCGTCCCCCTAGAGGGGGGGACACTAGGTGACTACTTC
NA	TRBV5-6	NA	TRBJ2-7	CASSLADLYEQYF	TGTGCCAGCAGCTTGGCCGACCTCTACGAGCAGTACTTC
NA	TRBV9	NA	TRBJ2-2	CASSVGGSRTGELFF	TGTGCCAGCAGCGTAGGGGGGTCCCGCACCGGGGAGCTGTTTTTT
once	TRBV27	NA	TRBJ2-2	CASTQVNTGELFF	TGTGCCAGCACTCAGGTGAACACCGGGGAGCTGTTTTTT
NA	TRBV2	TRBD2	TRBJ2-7	CASEGVPAGGGGPYEQYF	TGTGCCAGCGAAGGGGTTCCAGCGGGAGGAGGGGGACCTTACGAGCAGTACTTC
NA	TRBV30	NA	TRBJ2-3	CAWSRTTSIRGGTDTQYF	TGTGCCTGGAGTCGAACAACCTCCATACGGGGCGGCACAGATACGCAGTATTTT
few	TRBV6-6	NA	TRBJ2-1	CASSDRNEQFF	TGTGCCAGCAGTGATCGGAATGAGCAGTTCTTC
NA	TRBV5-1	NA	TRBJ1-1	CASSLTRTGDTEAFF	TGCGCCAGCAGCTTAACGAGGACCGGCGACACTGAAGCTTTCTTT
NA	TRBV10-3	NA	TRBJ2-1	CAISELYNEQFF	TGTGCCATCAGTGAGCTCTACAATGAGCAGTTCTTC
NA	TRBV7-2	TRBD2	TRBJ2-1	CASSPAGGLTTEQFF	TGTGCCAGCAGCCCTGCGGGGGGCCTCACAACTGAGCAGTTCTTC
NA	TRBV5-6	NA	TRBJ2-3	CASSYYRRTDTQYF	TGTGCCAGCAGCTACTACAGGCGCACAGATACGCAGTATTTT
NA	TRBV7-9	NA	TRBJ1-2	CASAQFRGQDTF	TGTGCCAGCGCACAGTTCCGGGGGCAAGACACCTTC
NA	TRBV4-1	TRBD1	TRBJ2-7	CASSRSPQGIEQYF	TGCGCCAGCAGCCGTTCTCCACAGGGGATCGAGCAGTACTTC